The T cell receptor beta chain under discussion was sequenced for a study of beta chain features in type 1 diabetes. What was sequenced were expressed TCRB transcripts, since all of the isolated RNA had been reverse transcribed. The data were produced by immunoSEQ multiplex PCR, yet TCRdb's version contains in-frame clones alone and is incomplete. The sample lists about 260,000 clones, 20% occurring once. Study-wide results and caveats: Type 1 diabetes patients showed a moderate but significant shortening of TCRB CDR3s in all four CD4+ subsets. Insertion counts at VDJ junctions were lower in type 1 diabetes patients, who also showed more deletions there.

V was shortened by 7 bases and J by 0 bases, with 13 bases between the two germline ends. Germline CDR1 MDHEN, CDR2 SYDVKM. The length of the CDR3 is 15 residues. Concerning this clone: Antigen specificity is unknown.

V gene TRBV28 combines with J gene TRBJ2-1; possible D gene TRBD1, 6 bases. This sequence originates from a middle-aged woman with type 1 diabetes. Specimen: naive CD4+ T cells from blood. CDR3: CASTLQGHSYNEQFF. CDR3 coding DNA: TGTGCCAGCACCTTACAGGGACACTCCTACAATGAGCAGTTCTTC.